This entry lists 4 T cell receptor beta chains sequenced from one sample in a study of OX40 agonist ivuxolimab in advanced cancers. Profiling relied on immunoSEQ multiplex PCR, and the TCRdb table lists in-frame clones only, not all of them. The data contain fewer than 45,000 clones, approximately 90% of them seen just once; the ten biggest clones take up more than 10%. Here the sequenced sample was CD4+ or CD8+ T cells sorted from blood, taken in a trial of the OX40 agonist ivuxolimab. The receptors derive from an adult with an advanced solid tumor such as melanoma, head and neck, liver or kidney cancer.

This chain links TRBV4-2 with TRBJ2-1; 7 bases line up with TRBD1. After removal of 8 bases from V and 8 bases from J, the junction contained 15 bases not matched to a gene. Germline values: CDR1 LGHNA, CDR2 YNFKEQ. The CDR3 sequence is 15 residues long. The DNA of the CDR3 is TGTGCCAGCGGCACGACAGGGCTCAACCTGGATGAGCAGTTCTTC. This codes for CASGTTGLNLDEQFF.

This clone was counted only a few times. J is TRBJ1-5 and V is TRBV5-8; 7 bases agree with TRBD1. CDR3 length equals 14 residues. V dropped 4 bases and J dropped 4; count of bases not matched to a gene: 5. Germline assignment: CDR1 SGHTS and CDR2 YDEGEE. The CDR3 loop reads CASSTGQRNQPQHF. In DNA form, the CDR3 reads TGTGCCAGCAGCACGGGACAGAGGAATCAGCCCCAGCATTTT.

V is TRBV5-1 and J is TRBJ2-7; 11 bases match TRBD2. V was pared by 3 bases and J by 6 bases, with 8 bases of the junction left unmatched. The CDR3 loop spans 15 amino acids. CDR1 and CDR2 (germline): SGHRS, YFSETQ. The CDR3 reads CASSSELAGGSEQYF. CDR3 coding DNA: TGCGCCAGCAGCTCGGAGCTAGCGGGAGGATCCGAGCAGTACTTC.

This clone was detected only a few times. The chain links TRBV19 to TRBJ1-1, with TRBD1 matching 9 bases. The CDR3 sequence is 15 residues long. Germline-derived CDR1 and CDR2 are LNHDA and SQIVND (reference sequence). V was pared by 5 bases and J by 1 base, with 5 bases of the junction left unmatched. CDR3 protein: CASSPWGQGNTEAFF. The CDR3 DNA is TGTGCCAGTAGTCCATGGGGACAGGGGAACACTGAAGCTTTCTTT.